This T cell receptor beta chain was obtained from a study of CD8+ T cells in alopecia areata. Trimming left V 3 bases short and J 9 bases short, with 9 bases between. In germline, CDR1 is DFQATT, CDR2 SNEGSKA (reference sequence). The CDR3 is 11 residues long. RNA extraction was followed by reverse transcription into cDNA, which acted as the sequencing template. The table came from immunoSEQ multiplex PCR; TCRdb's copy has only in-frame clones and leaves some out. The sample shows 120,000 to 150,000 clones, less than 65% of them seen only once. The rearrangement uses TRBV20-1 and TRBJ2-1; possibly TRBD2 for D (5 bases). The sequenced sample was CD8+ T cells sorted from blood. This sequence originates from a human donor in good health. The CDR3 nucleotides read TGCAGTGCTAGGGGTCGGGGTGAGCAGTTCTTC. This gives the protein CSARGRGEQFF.